Given below is one TCR beta chain in context. The CDR3 runs 15 residues. The V end was cut by 0 bases, the J end by 6 bases, with 16 bases between. Looked up from germline, CDR1 is SGHNT and CDR2 is YYREEE (reference sequence). The record originates from a study of sequential checkpoint blockade in melanoma. The wider study: Each arm's sequence ended with maintenance nivolumab.

Treatment here: randomized to nivolumab then ipilimumab (arm A) or the reverse (arm B). DNA-damaging chemotherapy had not been given to any patient beforehand. Sorted cells were live CD3+CD8+, lacking CD19 and CD56, from PBMCs. Profiled with immunoSEQ multiplex PCR; TCRdb holds only in-frame clones, not every one. The sample includes 30,000 or so clones, 86% of them seen just once. The source was CD8+ T cells sorted from blood (inferred from file names), collected from a patient given nivolumab and ipilimumab in sequence. The chain links TRBV5-4 to TRBJ2-7, with D possibly being TRBD1 (5 bases). The sequence came from a human donor with melanoma. The CDR3, as DNA: TGTGCCAGCAGCTTGGCATGGGGCAGTTTTTCCGAGCAGTACTTC. It translates to CASSLAWGSFSEQYF.